These T cell receptor beta chains were read from a single sample in a study of blood T cell repertoires in COVID-19. Only in-frame clones appear in the TCRdb table, and some are missing; sequencing was by immunoSEQ multiplex PCR. The sample yields 270,000 or so clones, roughly four fifths seen once. Sequencing was performed on PBMCs or T cells enriched from blood (not recorded which). The receptors shown here come from a man aged 50-59 years who had recovered from COVID-19. CDR3s leave out the opening cysteine and the closing phenylalanine or tryptophan. The order of the fields is CDR3 length, clone size, V gene, J gene, D gene, CDR3 protein. The D gene is left open where the match is weak. Clone size appears in some rows only: once, few, many, or a class for an expanded clone.

length: 11
size: .
V: TRBV18
J: TRBJ2-5
D: .
CDR3: ASSPRKGETQY

length: 10
size: .
V: TRBV7-8
J: TRBJ2-7
D: .
CDR3: ASSLQGYEQY

length: 13
size: few
V: TRBV7-8
J: TRBJ1-1
D: TRBD1
CDR3: ASSSTGGFRTEAF

length: 11
size: .
V: TRBV12-3/TRBV12-4
J: TRBJ1-5
D: .
CDR3: ASSDQGFQPQH

length: 13
size: .
V: TRBV11-3
J: TRBJ2-5
D: TRBD1
CDR3: ASSSEGQGQETQY

length: 14
size: .
V: TRBV28
J: TRBJ1-3
D: TRBD1
CDR3: ASALAQGAFGNTIY

length: 13
size: .
V: TRBV5-1
J: TRBJ2-3
D: .
CDR3: ASSSSGNHADTQY

length: 15
size: .
V: TRBV5-1
J: TRBJ2-7
D: TRBD1
CDR3: ASSFGTGGPTSYEQY

length: 13
size: .
V: TRBV7-3
J: TRBJ2-3
D: .
CDR3: ASSLEPSTRHTQY

length: 12
size: once
V: TRBV19
J: TRBJ1-2
D: .
CDR3: ASRPYGQALGYT

length: 15
size: .
V: TRBV27
J: TRBJ2-1
D: TRBD2
CDR3: ASSTVILGGGPRVSF

length: 11
size: .
V: TRBV9
J: TRBJ2-1
D: .
CDR3: ASSLSSYNEQF

length: 13
size: .
V: TRBV28
J: TRBJ1-3
D: .
CDR3: ASNLQGGSGNTIY

length: 12
size: many
V: TRBV9
J: TRBJ2-1
D: TRBD1
CDR3: ASSVGQGANEQF

length: 15
size: .
V: TRBV3-1/TRBV3-2
J: TRBJ1-6
D: .
CDR3: ASSQDRGSSYNSPLH

length: 13
size: .
V: TRBV6-2/TRBV6-3
J: TRBJ2-2
D: TRBD1
CDR3: ASSGGQGGTGELF

length: 14
size: .
V: TRBV11-3
J: TRBJ2-3
D: .
CDR3: ASSLWSRGASDTQY

length: 12
size: .
V: TRBV5-1
J: TRBJ2-2
D: TRBD1
CDR3: ASSQQGVTGELF

length: 13
size: .
V: TRBV6-5
J: TRBJ1-1
D: TRBD1
CDR3: ASSYSTGMNTEAF

length: 12
size: few
V: TRBV3-1/TRBV3-2
J: TRBJ1-1
D: .
CDR3: ASSSTQGRTEAF

length: 9
size: .
V: TRBV20-1
J: TRBJ2-3
D: .
CDR3: SATGEDTQY

length: 13
size: .
V: TRBV10-3
J: TRBJ1-3
D: TRBD1
CDR3: AIATPQGAGNTIY

length: 10
size: .
V: TRBV30
J: TRBJ2-7
D: .
CDR3: ALGGQHYEQY

length: 12
size: .
V: TRBV6-2/TRBV6-3
J: TRBJ1-5
D: .
CDR3: ASSYGQHNQPQH

length: 13
size: .
V: TRBV6-5
J: TRBJ2-7
D: TRBD1
CDR3: ASRAGTGITYEQY

length: 11
size: .
V: TRBV29-1
J: TRBJ1-1
D: .
CDR3: SVTTLGGTEAF

length: 14
size: .
V: TRBV28
J: TRBJ1-1
D: .
CDR3: ASSLFRGGVGTEAF

length: 16
size: .
V: TRBV4-2
J: TRBJ2-5
D: TRBD1
CDR3: ASSRITQGAHPLETQY

length: 13
size: .
V: TRBV4-1
J: TRBJ2-7
D: .
CDR3: ASSQDRGDSYEQY

length: 13
size: .
V: TRBV15
J: TRBJ1-1
D: .
CDR3: ATQRGLGMNTEAF

length: 11
size: .
V: TRBV10-3
J: TRBJ1-5
D: TRBD1
CDR3: AISGQGDQPQH

length: 15
size: .
V: TRBV28
J: TRBJ2-2
D: .
CDR3: ASSPPGRGPSTGELF

length: 12
size: .
V: TRBV12-5
J: TRBJ1-1
D: .
CDR3: ASGLPPGKSEAF

length: 13
size: .
V: TRBV28
J: TRBJ2-5
D: .
CDR3: ASIPQPSNLETQY

length: 15
size: few
V: TRBV28
J: TRBJ1-1
D: TRBD1
CDR3: ASSPAWGTDMNTEAF

length: 11
size: .
V: TRBV30
J: TRBJ2-7
D: .
CDR3: AWSVRVPYEQY

length: 12
size: .
V: TRBV14
J: TRBJ1-1
D: TRBD1
CDR3: ASRRGQMNTEAF

length: 12
size: .
V: TRBV10-3
J: TRBJ2-1
D: TRBD1
CDR3: AITGTGDPNEQF

length: 15
size: .
V: TRBV19
J: TRBJ1-3
D: .
CDR3: ASSTLQNSGSGNTIY

length: 15
size: .
V: TRBV4-1
J: TRBJ2-1
D: TRBD2
CDR3: ASSQLGLAGAPNEQF

length: 11
size: .
V: TRBV30
J: TRBJ1-2
D: .
CDR3: AWAGEIYYGYT

length: 13
size: .
V: TRBV5-4
J: TRBJ1-4
D: .
CDR3: ASSSQTGMSEKLF

length: 13
size: .
V: TRBV18
J: TRBJ1-3
D: .
CDR3: ASSPSLSTGNTIY

length: 13
size: .
V: TRBV20-1
J: TRBJ2-7
D: TRBD2
CDR3: SASDRLANTYEQY

length: 13
size: .
V: TRBV2
J: TRBJ2-1
D: TRBD2
CDR3: ASSPLAGGYNEQF

length: 10
size: .
V: TRBV6-4
J: TRBJ1-1
D: .
CDR3: ASSDDGREAF

length: 10
size: few
V: TRBV15
J: TRBJ2-1
D: TRBD2
CDR3: ATSRALAAQF

length: 14
size: .
V: TRBV19
J: TRBJ2-1
D: TRBD2
CDR3: ASSMLAGGGYNEQF

length: 15
size: .
V: TRBV5-8
J: TRBJ2-6
D: .
CDR3: ASSSPRGPSGANVLT

length: 9
size: .
V: TRBV19
J: TRBJ2-1
D: .
CDR3: ASKVGNEQF

length: 16
size: .
V: TRBV9
J: TRBJ2-4
D: .
CDR3: ASSTPIRGGEAKNIQY

length: 15
size: .
V: TRBV7-2
J: TRBJ2-2
D: .
CDR3: ASSEGRGVGVTGELF

length: 12
size: .
V: TRBV7-8
J: TRBJ1-1
D: .
CDR3: ASSPLGRNTEAF